Each of the 10 T cell receptor beta chains below was sequenced from the same sample in a study of T cell repertoires in cytomegalovirus infection. Antigens for these TCRs are unknown. MiXCR, applied by TCRdb to the reads, yields one record per CDR3 protein. The sample lists about 270,000 distinct CDR3 sequences, less than 25% seen once, with approximately 19% in the top ten. The sequenced sample was cultured PBMCs, obtained from culture after CMV antigen stimulation. These TCRs come from a human donor in good health (CMV status not recorded). Some clones in this sample may be carry-over from other donors' samples.

This clonotype came up many times. CDR3 sequence reads: CASSSHSGRALGTGELFF. The CDR3 coding sequence is TGTGCCAGCAGCTCCCATAGCGGGAGGGCCTTGGGCACCGGGGAGCTGTTTTTT. This chain uses TRBV7-2 with TRBJ2-2, with TRBD2 identical over 11 bases. V gave up 4 bases and J gave up 4 bases; unmatched junction bases: 11. Germline values: CDR1 SGHTA, CDR2 FQGNSA. CDR3 size: 18 residues.

This clonotype was observed at least ten times. The rearrangement links TRBV7-9 to TRBJ1-1; D ambiguous. Trimming pared 1 base from V and 4 bases from J, leaving 10 bases between. This CDR3 region has 14 residues. CDR1 is SEHNR and CDR2 is FQNEAQ in the germline V gene (reference sequence). Here the CDR3 DNA reads TGTGCCAGCAGCTTAGTAGTGGGGAGCACTGAAGCTTTCTTT. Translation: CASSLVVGSTEAFF.

The chain carries TRBV24-1 and TRBJ2-3; 7 positions match TRBD2. This CDR3 is built from 14 residues. J was trimmed by 1 base and V by 7 bases; bases with no gene match: 4. Germline loops: CDR1 KGHDR, CDR2 SFDVKD. The CDR3 sequence is CATRASGGTDTQYF. CDR3 in DNA: TGTGCCACCAGGGCCAGCGGGGGCACAGATACGCAGTATTTT.

This clonotype was seen only once. This chain joins TRBV4-3 and TRBJ2-1; D might be TRBD2 (6 bases). From germline, CDR1 is LGHNA and CDR2 YSLEER. There are 15 residues in the CDR3. V lost 0 bases to trimming and J lost 10 bases, with 16 bases between them. For the CDR3, the DNA is TGCGCCAGCAGCCAAGACGGCGGGACGGTTAGGGAGCAGTTCTTC. Translation gives CASSQDGGTVREQFF.

In its sample, this clonotype was seen many times. The rearrangement joins TRBV7-2 to TRBJ2-4, with 7 bases identical to TRBD2. Germline CDR1 is SGHTA and CDR2 is FQGNSA. V gave up 0 bases and J gave up 1 base; unmatched junction bases: 3. There are 16 residues in the CDR3. Here the CDR3 reads CASSLAGGSAKNIQYF. CDR3 DNA: TGTGCCAGCAGCTTAGCGGGGGGGAGCGCCAAAAACATTCAGTACTTC.

V usage is TRBV2 and J usage is TRBJ2-5; no clear D gene. This CDR3 has 15 amino acids. With 8 bases removed from V and 2 bases from J, the gap between germline ends came to 18 bases. Germline values: CDR1 SNHLY, CDR2 FYNNEI. The CDR3, as DNA: TGTGCCAGCGGCCTCGGACCCTCCCTACAAGAGACCCAGTACTTC. Protein product: CASGLGPSLQETQYF.

At least ten counts were recorded for this clonotype. The chain uses TRBV7-9 and TRBJ1-6; D gene unclear. The germline V and J ends were trimmed by 6 bases and 4 bases, with 10 bases remaining between them. CDR1 is SEHNR and CDR2 is FQNEAQ in the germline V gene (reference sequence). The length of the CDR3 is 14 residues. The CDR3 reads CASSYDTYNSPLHF. CDR3 nucleotide sequence: TGTGCCAGCAGTTACGACACTTATAATTCACCCCTCCACTTT.

In this sample, this clonotype turned up a few times. The chain couples TRBV6-2 or TRBV6-3 to TRBJ2-3, with 8 bases that match TRBD2. CDR1 and CDR2 (germline): MNHEY, SVGEGT. The V and J ends lost 0 bases and 0 bases, in that order; junction bases with no gene match: 2. This CDR3 is built from 16 residues. Written as DNA, the CDR3 is TGTGCCAGCAGTTACTCGTCTAGCGGGAGCACAGATACGCAGTATTTT. It codes for CASSYSSSGSTDTQYF.

This clonotype has just a few counts. The V call is TRBV7-9, the J call TRBJ2-7, with 8 nucleotides matching TRBD2. CDR3 size: 15 residues. V lost 5 bases to trimming and J lost 3 bases; unmatched junction nucleotides: 9. CDR1 SEHNR and CDR2 FQNEAQ come from the germline V gene (reference sequence). The CDR3 spells CASSPAGTRFYEQYF. Written as DNA, the CDR3 is TGTGCCAGCAGCCCCGCCGGGACTAGATTCTACGAGCAGTACTTC.

This chain joins TRBV12-3 or TRBV12-4 and TRBJ1-3; D is undetermined. The length of the CDR3 is 12 residues. V dropped 3 bases and J dropped 4 bases, with 4 bases sitting between them. The CDR3 DNA sequence: TGTGCCAGCAGTTTTTGGGGAAACACCATATATTTT. It translates to CASSFWGNTIYF.